Below, 29 T cell receptor beta chains from the same sample are listed, as sequenced in a study of blood T cell repertoires in COVID-19. TCRdb keeps only in-frame clones here, not all; method: immunoSEQ multiplex PCR. The sample lists roughly 260,000 clones; approximately 90% were seen once. Sequenced sample: peripheral blood. All receptors come from a woman aged 45-60 years who had recovered from COVID-19.

This sequence joins TRBV19 and TRBJ2-3, with 8 bases lining up with TRBD2. The CDR3 has 15 amino acids. CDR1 LNHDA and CDR2 SQIVND come from the germline V gene (reference sequence). Losses at the gene ends were 7 bases for V and 0 bases for J; bases not matched to a gene: 6. CDR3 residues: CASKEAGVSTDTQYF. CDR3 nucleotides: TGTGCCAGTAAAGAAGCGGGAGTGAGCACAGATACGCAGTATTTT. Drawing the rest from reference TRBV19 and TRBJ2-3, the complete variable domain is DGGITQSPKYLFRKEGQNVTLSCEQNLNHDAMYWYRQDPGQGLRLIYYSQIVNDFQKGDIAEGYSVSREKKESFPLTVTSAQKNPTAFYLCASKEAGVSTDTQYFGPGTRLTVL.

The V and J genes are TRBV5-1 and TRBJ2-3; weak D call: TRBD2 (5 bases). CDR1 is SGHRS, CDR2 YFSETQ, per germline. This CDR3 spans 13 amino acids. Trimming cost V 7 bases and J 1 base, with 10 bases left between them. CDR3 loop: CASLRAGTDTQYF. The CDR3 DNA reads TGCGCCAGCCTCCGAGCGGGCACAGATACGCAGTATTTT.

The sample holds one count of this clone. The rearrangement joins TRBV28 to TRBJ1-4, with 7 bases matching TRBD1. CDR3 length: 16 amino acids. Germline CDR1 reads MDHEN; CDR2 reads SYDVKM. V lost 5 bases, J lost 8 bases, and 14 bases stayed unmatched. The CDR3 region has the DNA TGTGCCAGCAGTGTAACACAGGGGTGGAGTGGCGAAAAACTGTTTTTT. This encodes CASSVTQGWSGEKLFF.

J is TRBJ2-7 and V is TRBV28; D uncertain. V was pared by 7 bases and J by 5 bases, with 12 bases between. The germline CDR1 and CDR2 sequences are MDHEN and SYDVKM. The CDR3 covers 12 residues. CDR3 residues: CASNDTPNEQYF. CDR3 bases: TGTGCCAGCAACGACACCCCCAACGAGCAGTACTTC.

The chain combines TRBV18 with TRBJ2-3, with 10 bases that match TRBD2. The J segment lost 4 bases and the V segment lost 2 bases, leaving 9 bases of the junction unmatched. Germline V CDR1 and CDR2: KGHSH, LQKENI. The CDR3 is made up of 17 amino acids. Here the CDR3 reads CASSPRVSGGAADTQYF. The CDR3, as DNA: TGTGCCAGCTCACCAAGGGTGAGCGGGGGGGCCGCAGATACGCAGTATTTT.

The chain links TRBV5-6 to TRBJ1-2; D remains ambiguous. Trimming took 4 bases from V and 8 from J, leaving 9 bases between them. This CDR3 comprises 11 residues. In germline, CDR1 is SGHDT, CDR2 YYEEEE. The CDR3 nucleotides read TGTGCCAGCAGCCGACTTGGGGGCTACACCTTC. Protein product: CASSRLGGYTF.

The V gene is TRBV7-3, the J gene TRBJ1-6, with 7 positions matching TRBD1. The CDR3 has 17 amino acids. Trimming took 5 bases from V and 10 from J; bases not matched to a gene: 17. Germline CDR1 SGHTA, CDR2 FQGTGA. CDR3 sequence (DNA): TGTGCCAGCAGCGGCAGGACAGGTGGGCTATATAGATCACCCCTCCACTTT. As protein: CASSGRTGGLYRSPLHF. Variable domain in full (rest from reference TRBV7-3 and TRBJ1-6): GAGVSQTPSNKVTEKGKYVELRCDPISGHTALYWYRQSLGQGPEFLIYFQGTGAADDSGLPNDRFFAVRPEGSVSTLKIQRTERGDSAVYLCASSGRTGGLYRSPLHFGNGTRLTVT.

The rearrangement joins TRBV27 to TRBJ2-3; D unresolved. V was shortened by 8 bases and J by 0 bases, with 9 bases between the two germline ends. Germline assignment: CDR1 MNHEY and CDR2 SMNVEV (reference sequence). The CDR3 covers 13 residues. The CDR3 loop reads CASSKHSTDTQYF. As DNA, the CDR3 is TGTGCCAGCTCAAAACACAGCACAGATACGCAGTATTTT.

The chain recombines TRBV18 with TRBJ1-2, with TRBD1 matching over 8 bases. Trimming took 5 bases from V and 4 from J; bases not matched to a gene: 9. CDR1 and CDR2 (germline): KGHSH, LQKENI. This CDR3 spans 15 amino acids. CDR3 protein: CASSSQGQESYGYTF. The CDR3 nucleotides read TGTGCCAGCTCATCTCAGGGACAGGAGAGCTATGGCTACACCTTC. Drawing the rest from reference TRBV18 and TRBJ1-2, the complete variable domain is NAGVMQNPRHLVRRRGQEARLRCSPMKGHSHVYWYRQLPEEGLKFMVYLQKENIIDESGMPKERFSAEFPKEGPSILRIQQVVRGDSAAYFCASSSQGQESYGYTFGSGTRLTVV.

The chain uses TRBV28 and TRBJ1-1; 10 bases are shared with TRBD1. The junction had 8 bases not matched to a gene; V was cut back by 0 bases and J by 1 base. The CDR3 is 18 amino acids. Per germline, CDR1 MDHEN and CDR2 SYDVKM. CDR3 bases: TGTGCCAGCAGTTTATGGGGGACAGGGGCTCCGGGGAACACTGAAGCTTTCTTT. This translates into CASSLWGTGAPGNTEAFF.

The chain employs TRBV6-2 or TRBV6-3 and TRBJ1-4, with TRBD1 as a possible D gene (5 bases). This CDR3 comprises 12 residues. From germline, CDR1 is MNHEY and CDR2 SVGEGT. V lost 5 bases, J lost 7 bases, and 8 bases lay in between. The CDR3 protein is CASSRQFEKLFF. The CDR3 DNA sequence: TGTGCCAGCAGTCGACAGTTTGAAAAACTGTTTTTT.

V usage is TRBV7-9 and J usage is TRBJ2-5; 10 nucleotides align to TRBD1. V shed 3 bases and J 5 bases; nucleotides not matched to a gene: 6. The CDR3 covers 15 residues. Germline V CDR1 and CDR2: SEHNR, FQNEAQ (reference sequence). This chain's CDR3 is CASSFRDRGTETQYF. CDR3 nucleotide sequence: TGTGCCAGCAGCTTTCGGGACAGGGGCACGGAGACCCAGTACTTC.

The chain links TRBV3-1 (or the pseudogene TRBV3-2) to TRBJ2-6; D possibly corresponds to TRBD1 (5 bases). The CDR3 runs to 17 residues. Germline values: CDR1 LGHDT, CDR2 YNNKEL (reference sequence). Between the trimmed V and J ends, which lost 3 bases and 0 bases, there was a span of 12 bases. CDR3 amino acids: CASSHVTGRSGANVLTF. The CDR3 nucleotides read TGTGCCAGCAGCCACGTAACAGGCCGCTCTGGGGCCAACGTCCTGACTTTC.

This chain uses TRBV5-1 with TRBJ1-3, with D possibly TRBD1 on 6 matching bases. CDR1 is SGHRS, CDR2 YFSETQ, per germline. Trimming cost V 4 bases and J 0 bases, with 14 bases left between them. This CDR3 spans 16 amino acids. CDR3 protein: CASSPTTGPSGNTIYF. CDR3 DNA sequence: TGCGCCAGCAGCCCCACCACAGGGCCCTCTGGAAACACCATATATTTT.

The V and J genes are TRBV24-1 and TRBJ2-5, with 7 nucleotides matching TRBD2. Germline CDR1 and CDR2: KGHDR and SFDVKD. The CDR3 runs 15 residues. V lost 3 bases to trimming and J lost 4 bases; unmatched junction nucleotides: 7. CDR3 residues: CATSDAGRLRETQYF. The CDR3 coding sequence is TGTGCCACCAGTGATGCCGGGAGGCTACGAGAGACCCAGTACTTC.

This chain uses TRBV10-3 with TRBJ2-5; 10 nucleotides agree with TRBD1. The CDR3 extends over 12 amino acids. The germline gives CDR1 ENHRY, CDR2 SYGVKD. Trimming cost V 11 bases and J 6 bases; bases outside gene matches: 6. DNA for the CDR3: TGTGCCTCTTGGGACAGGGGCAAGACCCAGTACTTC. Amino acids: CASWDRGKTQYF.

The chain combines TRBV27 with TRBJ2-2; the D gene is possibly TRBD2 (5 bases). Trimming shortened V by 2 bases and J by 5 bases, and 6 bases separated the two germline ends. The CDR3 loop spans 13 amino acids. Looked up from germline, CDR1 is MNHEY and CDR2 is SMNVEV (reference sequence). CDR3 in amino acids: CASSLGLTGELFF. DNA for the CDR3: TGTGCCAGCAGTTTAGGACTGACCGGGGAGCTGTTTTTT.

V gene TRBV7-2 combines with J gene TRBJ2-7; 11 bases map to TRBD2. The length of the CDR3 is 15 residues. Germline CDR1 reads SGHTA; CDR2 reads FQGNSA. The ends lost 4 bases at V and 4 bases at J; junction bases unmatched: 6. The CDR3 DNA reads TGTGCCAGCAGCTCGGGGACTAGCGGCTGGTACGAGCAGTACTTC. This translates into CASSSGTSGWYEQYF.

The gene calls are TRBV7-9 and TRBJ1-2, with 7 positions matching TRBD1. This CDR3 region has 15 residues. V gave up 1 base and J gave up 4 bases; unmatched junction bases: 6. The V gene's germline CDR1 is SEHNR and CDR2 FQNEAQ (reference sequence). The CDR3: CASSLGQGGSYGYTF. The DNA of the CDR3 is TGTGCCAGCAGCTTAGGACAGGGTGGGAGCTATGGCTACACCTTC.

This chain uses TRBV6-1 with TRBJ1-5, with 7 bases matching TRBD1. J lost 3 bases, V lost 1 base, and 9 bases had no gene match. The CDR3 extends over 17 amino acids. CDR1 is MNHNS and CDR2 is SASEGT in the germline V gene. CDR3 amino acids: CASSEVFVTGPNQPQHF. The CDR3 DNA reads as TGTGCCAGCAGTGAAGTGTTTGTGACAGGGCCCAATCAGCCCCAGCATTTT.

The rearrangement joins TRBV27 to TRBJ1-2; 9 positions match TRBD1. The germline V gene has CDR1 MNHEY and CDR2 SMNVEV (reference sequence). The J segment lost 5 bases and the V segment lost 5 bases, leaving 6 bases of the junction unmatched. The CDR3 extends over 14 amino acids. In DNA form, the CDR3 reads TGTGCCAGCAGTCCAGACAGGGGGAGATATGGCTACACCTTC. Protein product: CASSPDRGRYGYTF.

The chain's CDR3 is CASVEGATGELFF. The CDR3 region has the DNA TGTGCCAGCGTTGAGGGGGCAACCGGGGAGCTGTTTTTT. V is TRBV13 and J is TRBJ2-2; 7 nucleotides agree with TRBD1. V trimming: 8 bases; J trimming: 5 bases; junction bases outside the gene matches: 5. CDR1 is PRHDT and CDR2 is FYEKMQ in the germline V gene (reference sequence). The length of the CDR3 is 13 residues.

The genes are TRBV7-8 and TRBJ2-1; TRBD1 is a possible D gene (5 bases). Germline assignment: CDR1 SGHVS and CDR2 FQNEAQ. V was pared by 1 base and J by 3 bases, with 10 bases between. The CDR3 is 15 amino acids. The CDR3 DNA sequence: TGTGCCAGCAGCTTAGGGGGCCTAATCTACAATGAGCAGTTCTTC. Its protein product is CASSLGGLIYNEQFF.

The chain joins TRBV7-8 to TRBJ2-7, with TRBD2 matching 7 bases. The CDR3 contains 14 residues. CDR1 is SGHVS and CDR2 is FQNEAQ in the germline V gene. Germline trimming cut 7 bases from V and 2 bases from J; bases unmatched to any gene: 8. CDR3 loop: CASTLGGNTYEQYF. In DNA, the CDR3 is TGTGCCAGCACCCTGGGGGGGAACACCTACGAGCAGTACTTC.

In its sample, this clone was seen once. This chain connects TRBV6-4 to TRBJ1-1; no reliable D call. Germline loops: CDR1 MRHNA, CDR2 SNTAGT. This CDR3 is 13 amino acids long. The V and J ends lost 3 bases and 5 bases respectively, with 10 bases between them. The CDR3 coding sequence is TGTGCCAGCAGTGAGGCGCCCGGGACTGAAGCTTTCTTT. As protein: CASSEAPGTEAFF.

V is TRBV11-2 and J is TRBJ1-2; D is ambiguous. The CDR3 is made up of 12 amino acids. Germline V lookup: CDR1 SGHAT, CDR2 FQNNGV. With 5 bases removed from V and 3 bases from J, the gap between germline ends came to 7 bases. In DNA, the CDR3 is TGTGCCAGCAGCCTTCGGGACTATGGCTACACCTTC. Amino acids: CASSLRDYGYTF.

The V and J genes are TRBV4-2 and TRBJ2-2; D might be TRBD2 (5 bases). The CDR3 is made up of 12 amino acids. Germline values: CDR1 LGHNA, CDR2 YNFKEQ. Trimming left V 4 bases short and J 14 bases short, with 14 bases between. Here the CDR3 DNA reads TGTGCCAGCAGCCCCGGGATTAGAGCTCTGTTTTTT. This translates into CASSPGIRALFF.

The V gene is TRBV7-2, the J gene TRBJ1-2, with a weak D call TRBD1 (6 bases). Germline lookup yields CDR1 SGHTA and CDR2 FQGNSA. This CDR3 comprises 17 residues. V was cut by 6 bases and J by 4 bases, with 24 bases left in between. CDR3 protein: CASSKNPSGAGFYGYTF. The DNA for the CDR3 is TGTGCCAGCAGTAAGAACCCCTCAGGGGCGGGTTTCTATGGCTACACCTTC.

The chain joins TRBV5-4 to TRBJ1-4; a weak D match, TRBD1 (6 bases). Germline CDR1 SGHNT, CDR2 YYREEE (reference sequence). CDR3 length: 17 residues. Trimming stripped 0 bases from V and 7 bases from J, with 19 bases between. This CDR3 is CASSLAGGGLIGEKLFF. The DNA for the CDR3 is TGTGCCAGCAGCTTGGCTGGGGGGGGGCTGATAGGTGAAAAACTGTTTTTT. Using reference TRBV5-4 and TRBJ1-4 for the parts outside the CDR3, the full variable domain is ETGVTQSPTHLIKTRGQQVTLRCSSQSGHNTVSWYQQALGQGPQFIFQYYREEENGRGNFPPRFSGLQFPNYSSELNVNALELDDSALYLCASSLAGGGLIGEKLFFGSGTQLSVL.